A selection of T cell receptor beta chains follows, all from one sample in a study of T cell clusters in autoimmune cytopenias. TCRdb reprocessed the multiplex PCR reads and keeps a single row for each CDR3 protein, giving no DNA. This sample lists approximately 6,400 distinct CDR3 sequences; its ten largest clones have around 18%. The same sample was also used in a study of T cell repertoires in aging, cancer and after chemotherapy.

Sequenced material: peripheral blood. These receptor sequences come from a human donor in good health. Each CDR3 is given with its conserved first and last residue. Only part of the rows carry a size: once, few, many, or a class if the clone is expanded.

CDR3 | J | size | V
CASSGRDSPLTNTEAFF | TRBJ1-1 | . | TRBV6-1
CASSGGGWSNQPQHF | TRBJ1-5 | medium-sized | TRBV19
CASLPPTQHNEQFF | TRBJ2-1 | . | TRBV18
CASSLGPGGLYGYTF | TRBJ1-2 | medium-sized | TRBV5-6
CASSQETGAKDEKLFF | TRBJ1-4 | . | TRBV4-3
CASSYQGGYTEAFF | TRBJ1-1 | . | TRBV6-2/TRBV6-3
CSVDGTSGVGGELFF | TRBJ2-2 | . | TRBV29-1
CASSLRLIRGGELFF | TRBJ2-2 | medium-sized | TRBV12-3/TRBV12-4
CASSLDGGKETQYF | TRBJ2-5 | . | TRBV5-5
CASRNKRDRNSYEQYF | TRBJ2-7 | . | TRBV6-2/TRBV6-3
CASRSTQGAGQPQHF | TRBJ1-5 | medium-sized | TRBV27
CASRRGGTPHTGELFF | TRBJ2-2 | . | TRBV6-5
CASSFSGGYTDTQYF | TRBJ2-3 | . | TRBV12-3/TRBV12-4
CASSLLLDAEAFF | TRBJ1-1 | . | TRBV12-3/TRBV12-4
CASTQQDYYGYTF | TRBJ1-2 | medium-sized | TRBV6-6
CSVAGTHGNTIYF | TRBJ1-3 | hyperexpanded | TRBV29-1
CASSIRTSGEQFF | TRBJ2-1 | . | TRBV19
CSARWSLYNEQFF | TRBJ2-1 | . | TRBV20-1
CASSLFTRQGGGDTQYF | TRBJ2-3 | medium-sized | TRBV12-3/TRBV12-4
CASSQDQEVNYGYTF | TRBJ1-2 | . | TRBV4-2
CASSLAEKLFF | TRBJ1-4 | medium-sized | TRBV19
CASSLVQDNGYTF | TRBJ1-2 | . | TRBV5-1
CASSRQGYGTYNEQFF | TRBJ2-1 | . | TRBV6-2/TRBV6-3
CASSYSNTRQGLSSYNSPLHF | TRBJ1-6 | . | TRBV6-5
CASRRQGKIDEQYF | TRBJ2-7 | . | TRBV12-3/TRBV12-4
CSVAQGRDTEAFF | TRBJ1-1 | medium-sized | TRBV29-1
CASSTSGTGVRNSPLHF | TRBJ1-6 | . | TRBV19
CASSDGTSDGNEQFF | TRBJ2-1 | hyperexpanded | TRBV6-4
CASSIRQEPYNEQFF | TRBJ2-1 | . | TRBV19
CASSPLAGGYEQYF | TRBJ2-7 | medium-sized | TRBV12-3/TRBV12-4
CASSPAGGLYNEQFF | TRBJ2-1 | . | TRBV12-3/TRBV12-4